What follows are 6 T cell receptor beta chains derived from one specimen sequenced in a study of shared clonotypes between healthy human individuals. Only CD45RO-negative cells positively selected for CCR7 counted as naive CD8 cells, so terminally differentiated effector memory CD45RA+ cells were excluded. Repertoires were generated with immunoSEQ multiplex PCR, while TCRdb's copy carries only in-frame clones and drops some. The top ten hold more than 0.95% of the sample, which has millions of clones, around 96% seen once. Material for sequencing was naive CD8+ T cells sorted from blood. The receptor source for this set is a man younger than 35 in good health.

The J gene is TRBJ2-1, the V gene TRBV7-9; D uncertain. CDR3 length: 16 residues. Trimming stripped 7 bases from V and 0 bases from J, with 16 bases between. Per the germline V gene, CDR1 is SEHNR and CDR2 is FQNEAQ (reference sequence). The CDR3 DNA reads as TGTGCCAGCACCCCGAGTTACGGAGACTCCTACAATGAGCAGTTCTTC. Amino acid sequence: CASTPSYGDSYNEQFF. The complete variable domain, with remaining parts taken from reference TRBV7-9 and TRBJ2-1, reads DTGVSQNPRHKITKRGQNVTFRCDPISEHNRLYWYRQTLGQGPEFLTYFQNEAQLEKSRLLSDRFSAERPKGSFSTLEIQRTEQGDSAMYLCASTPSYGDSYNEQFFGPGTRLTVL.

This CDR3 reads CAATSGTGNQPQHF. The CDR3, as DNA: TGTGCCGCTACGTCCGGGACAGGGAATCAGCCCCAGCATTTT. V and J are TRBV10-3 and TRBJ1-5; 9 bases are a match to TRBD1. With V trimmed by 11 bases and J by 4 bases, 9 bases remained unmatched. The CDR3 runs to 14 residues. Germline V gives CDR1 ENHRY, CDR2 SYGVKD.

V usage is TRBV4-1 and J usage is TRBJ2-7; TRBD1 matches at 8 bases. The V and J ends lost 0 bases and 4 bases, in that order; junction bases with no gene match: 5. Germline V gene sequence: CDR1 MGHRA, CDR2 YSYEKL. The CDR3 spans 15 residues. CDR3 in amino acids: CASSQERTGQYEQYF. The CDR3 DNA reads TGCGCCAGCAGCCAAGAGAGGACAGGGCAATACGAGCAGTACTTC.

The gene calls are TRBV7-8 and TRBJ1-6; TRBD1 agrees at 11 bases. V gave up 5 bases and J gave up 11 bases; unmatched junction bases: 8. Germline loops: CDR1 SGHVS, CDR2 FQNEAQ. The CDR3 sequence is 15 residues long. The CDR3 sequence is CASSTDRGRITPLHF. The CDR3 DNA reads TGTGCCAGCAGCACGGACAGGGGGCGTATAACACCCCTCCACTTT.

The rearrangement joins TRBV7-9 to TRBJ2-5, with 7 positions matching TRBD2. After removal of 5 bases from V and 5 bases from J, the junction contained 8 bases not matched to a gene. Germline CDR1 and CDR2: SEHNR and FQNEAQ (reference sequence). This CDR3 contains 14 residues. This CDR3 reads CASSPTGGWETQYF. In DNA form, the CDR3 reads TGTGCCAGCAGCCCCACGGGGGGATGGGAGACCCAGTACTTC.

This chain joins TRBV30 and TRBJ2-1; 7 positions match TRBD2. The CDR3 is 15 amino acids. The trim removed 6 bases at V and 3 bases at J, leaving 11 bases unmatched. The germline V gene encodes CDR1 GTSNPN and CDR2 SVGIG (reference sequence). The CDR3 coding sequence is TGTGCCTGCCGACCTCTAGCGGAGGGCTACAATGAGCAGTTCTTC. Protein product: CACRPLAEGYNEQFF.